This TCR beta chain was profiled in a study of shared clonotypes between healthy human individuals. Study in general: Donors consisted of a couple of women and three men between 18 and 49.

Authors' processing steps: With immunoSEQ giving junction-only sequences and no quality scores, filtering differed. Generated by immunoSEQ multiplex PCR, the TCRdb table keeps only in-frame clones and is missing some. That table is the source of V, J and clone size, and D and trimming were worked out from the DNA. Of roughly 2 million clones detected, roughly 94% appear once; the ten largest clones hold roughly 1%. CDR1 and CDR2 (germline): MGHRA, YSYEKL. V trimming: 1 base; J trimming: 4 bases; junction bases outside the gene matches: 10. CDR3 size: 18 residues. Whole-study results and caveats: Memory subsets generally showed lower estimated richness than naive subsets. Sampling covered blood only; tissue repertoires likely differ.

This clone occurred once. Antigen unknown. CD45RO-negative cells were positively selected for CCR7, leaving out terminally differentiated effector memory CD45RA+ cells. This receptor was identified in a man aged 18-30 years in good health. This chain uses TRBV4-1 with TRBJ1-4; 9 bases are shared with TRBD1. Material for sequencing was naive CD8+ T cells sorted from blood. The CDR3 region has the DNA TGCGCCAGCAGCCAAGGATGGGACAGGGTGTGGGGTAATGAAAAACTGTTTTTT. Translating it yields CASSQGWDRVWGNEKLFF.